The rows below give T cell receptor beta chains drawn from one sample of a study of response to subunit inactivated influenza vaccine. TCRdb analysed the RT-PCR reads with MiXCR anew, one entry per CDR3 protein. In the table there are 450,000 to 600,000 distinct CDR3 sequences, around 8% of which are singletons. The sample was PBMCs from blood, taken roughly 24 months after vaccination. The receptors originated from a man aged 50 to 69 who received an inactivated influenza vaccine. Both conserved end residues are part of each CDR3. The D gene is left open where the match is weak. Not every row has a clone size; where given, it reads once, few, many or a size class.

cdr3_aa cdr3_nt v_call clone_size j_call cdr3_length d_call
CASTRDYIETQYF TGTGCCAGCACCCGAGACTATATCGAGACCCAGTACTTC TRBV6-6 . TRBJ2-5 13 .
CSASPPVGTGELFF TGCAGTGCTTCCCCCCCCGTAGGAACCGGGGAGCTGTTTTTT TRBV20-1 . TRBJ2-2 14 .
CASRGTGSNEQFF TGTGCCAGCAGGGGGACAGGGTCGAATGAGCAGTTCTTC TRBV6-1 . TRBJ2-1 13 TRBD1
CASSLGSSTGELFF TGTGCCAGCAGCTTGGGCAGCTCCACCGGGGAGCTGTTTTTT TRBV7-9 . TRBJ2-2 14 .
CSARDIAQGLSGNTIYF TGCAGTGCTAGAGATATCGCCCAGGGCCTCTCTGGAAACACCATATATTTT TRBV20-1 many TRBJ1-3 17 .
CSADAGLAGGYEQFF TGCAGTGCTGATGCCGGACTAGCGGGGGGGTATGAGCAGTTCTTC TRBV20-1 many TRBJ2-1 15 TRBD2
CAGAGGRSYNEQFF TGTGCCGGGGCGGGCGGGCGCTCCTACAATGAGCAGTTCTTC TRBV7-2 . TRBJ2-1 14 .
CASSSPSLAQHF TGTGCCAGCAGCTCCCCCTCCCTGGCCCAGCATTTT TRBV12-3/TRBV12-4 many TRBJ1-5 12 .
CASNPGDQETQYF TGTGCCAGCAACCCCGGGGACCAAGAGACCCAGTACTTC TRBV6-1 . TRBJ2-5 13 .
CATSRAAGFGEETQYF TGTGCCACCAGCAGAGCGGCGGGATTCGGCGAAGAGACCCAGTACTTC TRBV15 . TRBJ2-5 16 .
CASSLARTTTEAFF TGCGCCAGCAGCTTGGCCCGAACCACCACTGAAGCTTTCTTT TRBV5-1 few TRBJ1-1 14 .
CASRTSGPGELFF TGTGCCAGCAGGACTAGCGGCCCCGGGGAGCTGTTTTTT TRBV12-3/TRBV12-4 many TRBJ2-2 13 TRBD2
CSVVGGLYNEQFF TGCAGCGTTGTCGGCGGACTCTACAATGAGCAGTTCTTC TRBV29-1 . TRBJ2-1 13 .
CASSLDLAGGNEQFF TGCGCCAGCAGCTTAGACCTAGCGGGGGGGAATGAGCAGTTCTTC TRBV5-1 few TRBJ2-1 15 TRBD2
CASSWLAEETQYF TGCGCCAGCAGCTGGCTAGCGGAAGAGACCCAGTACTTC TRBV5-1 . TRBJ2-5 13 TRBD2
CASSLFRGETQYF TGTGCCAGCAGTTTATTCAGGGGAGAGACCCAGTACTTC TRBV12-3/TRBV12-4 many TRBJ2-5 13 .
CASSMGHVYEQYF TGTGCCAGCAGCATGGGGCACGTCTACGAGCAGTACTTC TRBV25-1 many TRBJ2-7 13 .
CSADRGSGQFF TGCAGTGCAGACAGGGGAAGTGGGCAGTTCTTC TRBV20-1 . TRBJ2-1 11 TRBD1
CASSQAPGYNEQFF TGTGCCAGCAGCCAAGCCCCCGGCTACAATGAGCAGTTCTTC TRBV3-1 few TRBJ2-1 14 .
CASSQVEGVTEAFF TGCGCCAGCAGCCAAGTGGAGGGAGTGACTGAAGCTTTCTTT TRBV4-1 many TRBJ1-1 14 .
CSAERVGPYEQYF TGCAGTGCCGAGCGGGTGGGACCCTACGAGCAGTACTTC TRBV20-1 . TRBJ2-7 13 .
CASRKRVTATDNEQFF TGTGCCAGCAGAAAAAGGGTGACAGCGACCGACAATGAGCAGTTCTTC TRBV6-2/TRBV6-3 few TRBJ2-1 16 .
CSAKWTGTRTYKRDTGELFF TGCAGTGCTAAGTGGACCGGGACTAGGACCTATAAGCGGGACACCGGGGAGCTGTTTTTT TRBV20-1 many TRBJ2-2 20 TRBD2
CASTRGSGRADGELFF TGTGCCAGCACCCGGGGTAGCGGGAGGGCCGACGGGGAGCTGTTTTTT TRBV7-2 few TRBJ2-2 16 TRBD2